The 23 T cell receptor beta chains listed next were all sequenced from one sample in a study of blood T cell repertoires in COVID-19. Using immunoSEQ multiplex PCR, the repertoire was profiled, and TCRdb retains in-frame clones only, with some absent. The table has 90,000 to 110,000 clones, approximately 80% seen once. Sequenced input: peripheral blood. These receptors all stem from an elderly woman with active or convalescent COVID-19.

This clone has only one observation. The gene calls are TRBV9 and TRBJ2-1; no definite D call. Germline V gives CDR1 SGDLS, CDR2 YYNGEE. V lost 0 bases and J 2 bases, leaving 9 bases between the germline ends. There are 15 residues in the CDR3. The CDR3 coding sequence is TGTGCCAGCAGCGTAGGATATCCAGCCTACAATGAGCAGTTCTTC. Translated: CASSVGYPAYNEQFF. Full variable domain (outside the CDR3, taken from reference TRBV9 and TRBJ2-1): DSGVTQTPKHLITATGQRVTLRCSPRSGDLSVYWYQQSLDQGLQFLIQYYNGEERAKGNILERFSAQQFPDLHSELNLSSLELGDSALYFCASSVGYPAYNEQFFGPGTRLTVL.

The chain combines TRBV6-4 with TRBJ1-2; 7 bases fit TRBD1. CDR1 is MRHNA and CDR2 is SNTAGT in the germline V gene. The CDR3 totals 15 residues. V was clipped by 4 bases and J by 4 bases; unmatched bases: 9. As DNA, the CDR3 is TGTGCCAGCAGTGCCGGCAGGGGGATGAGCTATGGCTACACCTTC. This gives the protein CASSAGRGMSYGYTF.

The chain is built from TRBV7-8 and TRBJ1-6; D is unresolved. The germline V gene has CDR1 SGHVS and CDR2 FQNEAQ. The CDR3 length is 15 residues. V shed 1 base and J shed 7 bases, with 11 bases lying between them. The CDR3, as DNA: TGTGCCAGCAGCTTAGTCCGTCGAGGGAATTCACCCCTCCACTTT. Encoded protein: CASSLVRRGNSPLHF.

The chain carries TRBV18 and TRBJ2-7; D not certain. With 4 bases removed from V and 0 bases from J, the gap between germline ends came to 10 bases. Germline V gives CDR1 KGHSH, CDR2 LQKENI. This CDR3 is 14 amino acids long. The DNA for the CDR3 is TGTGCCAGCTCACAAATGAGTAACTCCTACGAGCAGTACTTC. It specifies CASSQMSNSYEQYF.

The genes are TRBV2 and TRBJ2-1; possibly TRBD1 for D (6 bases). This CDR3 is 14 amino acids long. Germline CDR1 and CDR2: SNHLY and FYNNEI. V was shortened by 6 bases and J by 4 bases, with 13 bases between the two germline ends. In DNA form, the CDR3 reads TGTGCCAGCAGAGGGGGAGACGGATACAATGAGCAGTTCTTC. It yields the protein CASRGGDGYNEQFF.

CDR3 coding DNA: TGTGCCAGCAGCTTGGTTGGGGGCGGCTACGAGCAGTACTTC. It is translated as CASSLVGGGYEQYF. The V gene is TRBV5-4, the J gene TRBJ2-7, with D possibly being TRBD1 (6 bases). CDR1 SGHNT and CDR2 YYREEE come from the germline V gene (reference sequence). Trimming pared 0 bases from V and 3 bases from J, leaving 10 bases between. This CDR3 is 14 amino acids long.

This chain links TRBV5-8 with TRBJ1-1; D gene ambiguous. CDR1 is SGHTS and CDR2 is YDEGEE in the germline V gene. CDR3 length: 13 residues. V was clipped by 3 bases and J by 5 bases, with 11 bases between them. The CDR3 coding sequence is TGTGCCAGCAGCTCTTACTTCCGGACTGAAGCTTTCTTT. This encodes CASSSYFRTEAFF. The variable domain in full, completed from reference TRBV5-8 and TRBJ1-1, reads EAGVTQSPTHLIKTRGQQATLRCSPISGHTSVYWYQQALGLGLQFLLWYDEGEERNRGNFPPRFSGRQFPNYSSELNVNALELEDSALYLCASSSYFRTEAFFGQGTRLTVV.

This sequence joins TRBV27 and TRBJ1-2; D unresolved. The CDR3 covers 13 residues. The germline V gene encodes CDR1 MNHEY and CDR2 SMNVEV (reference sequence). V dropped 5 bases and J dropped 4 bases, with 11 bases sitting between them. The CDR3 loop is CASSRKEGYGYTF. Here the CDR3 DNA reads TGTGCCAGCAGTCGGAAAGAGGGCTATGGCTACACCTTC.

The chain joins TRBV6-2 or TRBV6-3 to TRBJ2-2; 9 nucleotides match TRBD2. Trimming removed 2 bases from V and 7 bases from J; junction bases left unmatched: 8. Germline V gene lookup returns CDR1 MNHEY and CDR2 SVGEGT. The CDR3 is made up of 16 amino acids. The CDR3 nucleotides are TGTGCCAGCAGTTACCAAGCGGGAGGAAAAGGCGGGGAGCTGTTTTTT. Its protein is CASSYQAGGKGGELFF.

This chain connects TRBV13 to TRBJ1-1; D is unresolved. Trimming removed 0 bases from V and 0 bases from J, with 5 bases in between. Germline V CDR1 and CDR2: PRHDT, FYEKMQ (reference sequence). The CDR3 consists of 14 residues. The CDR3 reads CASSLGVLNTEAFF. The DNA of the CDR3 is TGTGCCAGCAGCTTAGGCGTATTGAACACTGAAGCTTTCTTT.

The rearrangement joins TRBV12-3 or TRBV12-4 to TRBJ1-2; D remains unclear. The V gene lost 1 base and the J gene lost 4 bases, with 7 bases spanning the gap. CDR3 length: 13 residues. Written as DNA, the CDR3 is TGTGCCAGCAGTTTAGTTGGAGGCTATGGCTACACCTTC. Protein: CASSLVGGYGYTF.

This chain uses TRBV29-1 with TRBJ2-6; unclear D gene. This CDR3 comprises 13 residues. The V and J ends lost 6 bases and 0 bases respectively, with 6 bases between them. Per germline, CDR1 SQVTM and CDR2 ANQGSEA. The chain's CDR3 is CSVGSSGANVLTF. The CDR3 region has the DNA TGCAGCGTCGGTTCCTCTGGGGCCAACGTCCTGACTTTC. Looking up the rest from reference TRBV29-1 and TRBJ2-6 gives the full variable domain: SAVISQKPSRDICQRGTSLTIQCQVDSQVTMMFWYRQQPGQSLTLIATANQGSEATYESGFVIDKFPISRPNLTFSTLTVSNMSPEDSSIYLCSVGSSGANVLTFGAGSRLTVL.

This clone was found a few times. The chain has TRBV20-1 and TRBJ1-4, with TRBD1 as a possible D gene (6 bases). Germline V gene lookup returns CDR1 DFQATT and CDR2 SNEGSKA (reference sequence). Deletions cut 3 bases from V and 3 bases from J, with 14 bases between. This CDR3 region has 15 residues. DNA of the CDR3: TGCAGTGCTAGTTGGGGGGGCGAGGCTAATGAAAAACTGTTTTTT. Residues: CSASWGGEANEKLFF.

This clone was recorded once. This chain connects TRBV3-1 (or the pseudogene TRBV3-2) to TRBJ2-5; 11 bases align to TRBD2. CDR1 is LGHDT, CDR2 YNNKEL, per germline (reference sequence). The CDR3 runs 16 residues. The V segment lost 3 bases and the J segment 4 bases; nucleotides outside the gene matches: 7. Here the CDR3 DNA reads TGTGCCAGCAGCCAGGGGCTAGCGGGAGGCAGAGAGACCCAGTACTTC. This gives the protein CASSQGLAGGRETQYF.

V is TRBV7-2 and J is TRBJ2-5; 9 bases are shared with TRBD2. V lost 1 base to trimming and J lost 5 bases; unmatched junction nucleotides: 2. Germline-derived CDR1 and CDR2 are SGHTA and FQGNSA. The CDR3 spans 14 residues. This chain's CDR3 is CASSLVLAGETQYF. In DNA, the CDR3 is TGTGCCAGCAGCTTAGTGCTAGCGGGGGAGACCCAGTACTTC.

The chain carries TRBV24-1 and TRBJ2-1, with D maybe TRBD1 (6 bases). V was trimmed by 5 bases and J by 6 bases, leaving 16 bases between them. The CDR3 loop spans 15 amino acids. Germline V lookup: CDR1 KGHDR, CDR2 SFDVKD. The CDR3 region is CATSGVQGSFNEQFF. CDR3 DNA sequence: TGTGCCACCAGTGGTGTCCAGGGGAGTTTCAATGAGCAGTTCTTC.

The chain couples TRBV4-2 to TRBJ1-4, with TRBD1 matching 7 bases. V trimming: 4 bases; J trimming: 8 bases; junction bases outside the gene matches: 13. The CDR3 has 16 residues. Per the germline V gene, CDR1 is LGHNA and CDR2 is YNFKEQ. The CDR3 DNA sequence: TGTGCCAGCAGCCTAGAGGTTGGGACAGTGCCCGAAAAACTGTTTTTT. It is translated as CASSLEVGTVPEKLFF.

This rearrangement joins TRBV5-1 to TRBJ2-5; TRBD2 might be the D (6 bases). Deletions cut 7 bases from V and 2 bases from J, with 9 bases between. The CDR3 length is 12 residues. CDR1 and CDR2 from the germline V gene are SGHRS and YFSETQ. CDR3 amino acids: CASRDFQETQYF. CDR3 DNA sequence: TGCGCCAGCCGGGACTTTCAAGAGACCCAGTACTTC.

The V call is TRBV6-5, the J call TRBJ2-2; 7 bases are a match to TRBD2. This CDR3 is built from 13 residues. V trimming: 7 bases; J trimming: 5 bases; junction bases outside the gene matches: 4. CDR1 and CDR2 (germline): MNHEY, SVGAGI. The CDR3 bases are TGTGCCAGCAAGCGGGGAAGGACCGGGGAGCTGTTTTTT. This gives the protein CASKRGRTGELFF.

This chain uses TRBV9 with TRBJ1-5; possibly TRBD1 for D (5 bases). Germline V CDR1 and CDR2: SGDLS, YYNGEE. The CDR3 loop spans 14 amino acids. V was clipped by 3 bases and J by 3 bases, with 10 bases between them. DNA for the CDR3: TGTGCCAGCAGCGGGCAGGGTTTCAATCAGCCCCAGCATTTT. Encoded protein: CASSGQGFNQPQHF.

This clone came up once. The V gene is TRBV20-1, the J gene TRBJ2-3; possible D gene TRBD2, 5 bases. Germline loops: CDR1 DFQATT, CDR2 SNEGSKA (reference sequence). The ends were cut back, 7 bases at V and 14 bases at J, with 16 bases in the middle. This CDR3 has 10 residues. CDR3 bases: TGCAGTGTGATTGAGGACTTGCGGTATTTT. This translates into CSVIEDLRYF.

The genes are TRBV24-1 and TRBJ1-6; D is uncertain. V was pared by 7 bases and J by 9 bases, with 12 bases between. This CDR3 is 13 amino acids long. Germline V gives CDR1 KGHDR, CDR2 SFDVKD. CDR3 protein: CATRAGESSPLHF. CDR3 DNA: TGTGCCACCAGGGCGGGTGAAAGTTCACCCCTCCACTTT.

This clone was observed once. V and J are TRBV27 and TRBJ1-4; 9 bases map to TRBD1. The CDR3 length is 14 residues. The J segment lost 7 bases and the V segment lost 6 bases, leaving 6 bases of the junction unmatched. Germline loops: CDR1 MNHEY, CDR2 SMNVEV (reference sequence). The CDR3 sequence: CASSKTGGGEKLFF. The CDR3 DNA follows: TGTGCCAGCAGCAAGACAGGGGGGGGTGAAAAACTGTTTTTT.